The 18 T cell receptor beta chains presented below share a single source sample, sequenced in a study of shared clonotypes between healthy human individuals. TCRdb's copy holds only in-frame clones and misses some; the assay was immunoSEQ multiplex PCR. The sample lists roughly 1,600,000 clones; just under 99% were seen once. The sample taken for sequencing was naive CD4+ T cells sorted from blood. Indicated subset: CD45RA+ positively selected. These receptors all come from a man aged 25-45 years in good health.

The V gene is TRBV28, the J gene TRBJ1-2; D is ambiguous. The CDR3 spans 13 residues. Germline CDR1 MDHEN, CDR2 SYDVKM. The V gene lost 7 bases and the J gene lost 5 bases, with 14 bases spanning the gap. CDR3 in amino acids: CASMGAARYGYTF. Written as DNA, the CDR3 is TGTGCCAGCATGGGAGCAGCCCGATATGGCTACACCTTC.

The chain has TRBV12-5 and TRBJ2-3, with 11 bases matching TRBD2. With 5 bases clipped from V and 4 bases from J, the junction kept 8 bases outside the gene matches. This CDR3 has 16 residues. CDR1 is LGHNT and CDR2 is FRNRAP in the germline V gene. The DNA of the CDR3 is TGTGCTAGTGGTGTAACGACTAGCGGGGTTGCAGATACGCAGTATTTT. Protein sequence: CASGVTTSGVADTQYF.

The chain joins TRBV6-1 to TRBJ2-7; tentatively, D is TRBD2 (5 bases). Germline CDR1 reads MNHNS; CDR2 reads SASEGT. The CDR3 extends over 14 amino acids. The ends were cut back, 6 bases at V and 2 bases at J, with 14 bases in the middle. The CDR3 is CASSQALGTYEQYF. The CDR3 DNA sequence: TGTGCCAGCAGCCAAGCACTAGGGACCTACGAGCAGTACTTC.

The rearrangement links TRBV4-3 to TRBJ2-7; TRBD1 agrees at 9 bases. Germline CDR1 LGHNA, CDR2 YSLEER. V dropped 1 base and J dropped 0; count of bases not matched to a gene: 4. This CDR3 region has 16 residues. CDR3: CASSQVTGGSSYEQYF. Here the CDR3 DNA reads TGCGCCAGCAGCCAAGTGACAGGGGGATCCTCCTACGAGCAGTACTTC.

As to this clone: Other DNA sequences within the sample encode an identical CDR3. V gene TRBV18 combines with J gene TRBJ2-5; the D is unclear. The CDR3 is 13 residues long. From germline, CDR1 is KGHSH and CDR2 LQKENI. Deletions cut 3 bases from V and 2 bases from J, with 7 bases between. CDR3 DNA sequence: TGTGCCAGCTCACCGGCCAGTCAAGAGACCCAGTACTTC. This codes for CASSPASQETQYF.

The CDR3 sequence is CASSPRDRGPNEQFF. The CDR3 bases are TGTGCCAGCAGCCCCCGGGACAGGGGTCCTAATGAGCAGTTCTTC. The chain recombines TRBV4-2 with TRBJ2-1, with 10 bases fitting TRBD1. The CDR3 contains 15 residues. From germline, CDR1 is LGHNA and CDR2 YNFKEQ. With 4 bases clipped from V and 7 bases from J, the junction kept 7 bases outside the gene matches.

This clone was picked up many times. This chain uses TRBV19 with TRBJ2-1; possibly TRBD2 for D (5 bases). The CDR3 is 15 residues long. CDR1 is LNHDA and CDR2 is SQIVND in the germline V gene (reference sequence). Trimming shortened V by 6 bases and J by 0 bases, and 12 bases separated the two germline ends. DNA for the CDR3: TGTGCCAGTAGACGCCGGGGTAGCTCCTACAATGAGCAGTTCTTC. Translation: CASRRRGSSYNEQFF.

The chain links TRBV5-6 to TRBJ2-2; no firm D call. The CDR3 covers 14 residues. Germline-derived CDR1 and CDR2 are SGHDT and YYEEEE. The V end lost 0 bases, the J end lost 4 bases, and 7 bases lay between the germline ends. The CDR3 DNA reads TGTGCCAGCAGCTTGGTCCAGGTCACCGGGGAGCTGTTTTTT. Translating it yields CASSLVQVTGELFF.

About this clone itself: Additional DNA sequences in this sample encode the identical CDR3. The chain recombines TRBV9 with TRBJ2-1; 15 bases match TRBD2. This CDR3 has 15 amino acids. Per the germline V gene, CDR1 is SGDLS and CDR2 is YYNGEE. V shed 2 bases and J 6 bases; nucleotides not matched to a gene: 0. For the CDR3, the DNA is TGTGCCAGCAGCGTGGGACTAGCGGGAGGCAATGAGCAGTTCTTC. This codes for CASSVGLAGGNEQFF.

This rearrangement joins TRBV5-1 to TRBJ2-7, with D unresolved. The CDR3 sequence is 14 residues long. Trimming stripped 3 bases from V and 4 bases from J, with 14 bases between. Per germline, CDR1 SGHRS and CDR2 YFSETQ. The CDR3 sequence is CASSSVPDQYEQYF. CDR3 bases: TGCGCCAGCAGCTCAGTCCCAGACCAATACGAGCAGTACTTC. Together with reference TRBV5-1 and TRBJ2-7, the CDR3 gives the full variable domain: KAGVTQTPRYLIKTRGQQVTLSCSPISGHRSVSWYQQTPGQGLQFLFEYFSETQRNKGNFPGRFSGRQFSNSRSEMNVSTLELGDSALYLCASSSVPDQYEQYFGPGTRLTVT.

CDR3 coding DNA: TGTGCCAGCAGTTTTTCTATGAGCTCCGGCCTAGACCAGTACTTC. Amino acid sequence: CASSFSMSSGLDQYF. This chain links TRBV6-5 with TRBJ2-5; D not resolved. Germline CDR1 and CDR2: MNHEY and SVGAGI. Trimming took 4 bases from V and 10 from J, leaving 22 bases between them. The CDR3 sequence is 15 residues long.

The chain carries TRBV2 and TRBJ1-5; 11 bases align to TRBD1. Germline-derived CDR1 and CDR2 are SNHLY and FYNNEI. V lost 5 bases, J lost 7 bases, and 10 bases stayed unmatched. The CDR3 sequence is 16 residues long. The CDR3 nucleotides are TGTGCCAGCAGTCCTACCGGGACAGGGGGTAGGCAGCCCCAGCATTTT. Its translation: CASSPTGTGGRQPQHF.

As to this clone: The sample contains more than one DNA sequence encoding this CDR3. The chain carries TRBV7-9 and TRBJ1-2; maybe TRBD1 (5 bases). The CDR3 consists of 14 residues. Per the germline V gene, CDR1 is SEHNR and CDR2 is FQNEAQ (reference sequence). Deletions cut 1 base from V and 1 base from J, with 7 bases between. CDR3 sequence (DNA): TGTGCCAGCAGCTTAGGGCAGGGTAACTATGGCTACACCTTC. Amino acids: CASSLGQGNYGYTF.

The CDR3 DNA reads as TGCGCCAGCAGCCACCCAGGGAGATCCTACGAGCAGTACTTC. Amino acid sequence: CASSHPGRSYEQYF. This chain uses TRBV4-1 with TRBJ2-7, with D perhaps given as TRBD1 or TRBD2 (5 bases each). The CDR3 length is 14 residues. The V end was cut by 3 bases, the J end by 1 base, with 10 bases between. CDR1 and CDR2 (germline): MGHRA, YSYEKL.

The chain is built from TRBV6-1 and TRBJ2-7; maybe TRBD2 (6 bases). CDR3 length: 13 amino acids. Germline lookup yields CDR1 MNHNS and CDR2 SASEGT. V lost 6 bases and J 2 bases, leaving 11 bases between the germline ends. CDR3 in DNA: TGTGCCAGCAGCGGGAGTTTTACCTACGAGCAGTACTTC. This codes for CASSGSFTYEQYF.

The rearrangement links TRBV27 to TRBJ2-6; tentatively, D is TRBD1 (5 bases). The CDR3 is 17 residues long. Per the germline V gene, CDR1 is MNHEY and CDR2 is SMNVEV (reference sequence). Trimming shortened V by 3 bases and J by 1 base, and 13 bases separated the two germline ends. CDR3 amino acids: CASSFWGPLSGANVLTF. The CDR3 DNA reads TGTGCCAGCAGTTTTTGGGGCCCGCTATCTGGGGCCAACGTCCTGACTTTC.

This chain connects TRBV28 to TRBJ1-4; D remains unclear. The ends were cut back, 1 base at V and 4 bases at J, with 10 bases in the middle. Germline V CDR1 and CDR2: MDHEN, SYDVKM. The CDR3 spans 15 residues. CDR3 in amino acids: CASSLLGSSNEKLFF. The CDR3 DNA is TGTGCCAGCAGTTTATTAGGCAGCAGTAATGAAAAACTGTTTTTT.

The V gene is TRBV4-3, the J gene TRBJ1-1; tentative D call: TRBD1 (5 bases). The germline V gene encodes CDR1 LGHNA and CDR2 YSLEER. The CDR3 runs to 15 residues. Trimming removed 2 bases from V and 4 bases from J, with 14 bases in between. The CDR3 bases are TGCGCCAGCAGCCAACTAGCGGGGGACGCCACTGAAGCTTTCTTT. It yields the protein CASSQLAGDATEAFF.